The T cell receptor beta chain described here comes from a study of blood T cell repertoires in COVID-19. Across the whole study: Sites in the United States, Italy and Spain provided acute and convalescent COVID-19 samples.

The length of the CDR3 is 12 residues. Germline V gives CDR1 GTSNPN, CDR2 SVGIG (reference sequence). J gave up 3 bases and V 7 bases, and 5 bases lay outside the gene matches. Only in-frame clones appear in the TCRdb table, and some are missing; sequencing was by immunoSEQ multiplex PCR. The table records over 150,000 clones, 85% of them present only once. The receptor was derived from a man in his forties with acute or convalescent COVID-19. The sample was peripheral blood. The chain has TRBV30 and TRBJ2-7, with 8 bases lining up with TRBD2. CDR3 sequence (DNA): TGTGCCTTAGCGGGAATGAACTACGAGCAGTACTTC. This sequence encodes CALAGMNYEQYF.